This T cell receptor beta chain was captured in a study of blood T cell repertoires in COVID-19. The overall study: Some COVID-19 samples were acute and others convalescent; all came from the United States, Italy and Spain.

Profiling relied on immunoSEQ multiplex PCR, and the TCRdb table lists in-frame clones only, not all of them. The sample lists roughly 280,000 clones, less than 90% occurring once. The CDR3 extends over 13 amino acids. V lost 5 bases and J lost 10, with 12 bases in between. Germline V gives CDR1 SGHAT, CDR2 FQNNGV. The sample consisted of peripheral blood. This receptor was obtained from a man younger than 45 with active or convalescent COVID-19. The chain is built from TRBV11-2 and TRBJ1-6; no clear D gene. The CDR3 reads CASSRELLSPLHF. CDR3 sequence (DNA): TGTGCCAGCAGCCGGGAGCTATTATCACCCCTCCACTTT.